The 24 T cell receptor beta chains below were found in one sample sequenced in a study of T cell responses to AZD1222 COVID-19 vaccine. Profiled with immunoSEQ multiplex PCR; TCRdb holds only in-frame clones, not every one. The sample holds some 99,000 clones, roughly 87% seen once. Sequencing was performed on peripheral blood, taken on day 0 of MenACWY control vaccination. These receptors were collected from an adult in good health.

The V gene is TRBV28, the J gene TRBJ1-5, with D hard to call. CDR3 length: 14 amino acids. Germline assignment: CDR1 MDHEN and CDR2 SYDVKM. The V end lost 4 bases, the J end lost 7 bases, and 14 bases lay between the germline ends. The chain's CDR3 is CASSSLTVSQPQHF. CDR3 bases: TGTGCCAGCAGTTCCCTGACGGTTTCACAGCCCCAGCATTTT.

The chain has TRBV11-2 and TRBJ2-7; D ambiguous. Germline V gives CDR1 SGHAT, CDR2 FQNNGV. V lost 5 bases, J lost 5 bases, and 25 bases lay in between. CDR3 size: 17 residues. The CDR3 nucleotides are TGTGCCAGCAGCCTAAACATCTTCCAGCTGACGACGAACGAGCAGTACTTC. Translating gives CASSLNIFQLTTNEQYF. Combining the CDR3 with reference TRBV11-2 and TRBJ2-7 gives the whole variable domain EAGVAQSPRYKIIEKRQSVAFWCNPISGHATLYWYQQILGQGPKLLIQFQNNGVVDDSQLPKDRFSAERLKGVDSTLKIQPAKLEDSAVYLCASSLNIFQLTTNEQYFGPGTRLTVT.

The chain links TRBV9 to TRBJ2-2, with TRBD2 matching 7 bases. The CDR3 is 14 amino acids. The germline V gene encodes CDR1 SGDLS and CDR2 YYNGEE. Trimming at V came to 4 bases and at J to 4 bases, leaving 4 bases not matched to a gene. The CDR3 sequence: CASSRTSGTGELFF. The CDR3 DNA reads as TGTGCCAGCAGCCGGACTAGTGGCACCGGGGAGCTGTTTTTT.

The rearrangement joins TRBV5-1 to TRBJ2-2, with 7 bases aligning to TRBD2. This CDR3 has 15 amino acids. The junction had 9 bases not matched to a gene; V was cut back by 4 bases and J by 6 bases. Germline V lookup: CDR1 SGHRS, CDR2 YFSETQ. The CDR3, as DNA: TGCGCCAGCAGCCCCGGGACTACCGTCCCCGGGGAGCTGTTTTTT. Protein product: CASSPGTTVPGELFF.

The rearrangement links TRBV9 to TRBJ2-1; 9 bases align to TRBD2. This CDR3 has 16 amino acids. Germline values: CDR1 SGDLS, CDR2 YYNGEE. V was pared by 3 bases and J by 5 bases, with 9 bases of the junction left unmatched. CDR3 sequence: CASSDETSGSNNEQFF. The DNA for the CDR3 is TGTGCCAGCAGCGACGAAACTAGCGGGTCAAACAATGAGCAGTTCTTC.

The rearrangement links TRBV6-5 to TRBJ1-2, with D hard to call. The CDR3 extends over 11 amino acids. The germline gives CDR1 MNHEY, CDR2 SVGAGI. Trimming left V 5 bases short and J 6 bases short, with 7 bases between. The CDR3 loop is CASSRGDGYTF. The CDR3 bases are TGTGCCAGCAGTCGCGGGGATGGCTACACCTTC.

A remark on this clone: Other DNA sequences in the same sample also yield this CDR3. The chain uses TRBV29-1 and TRBJ1-1; tentatively, D is TRBD1 (5 bases). The CDR3 totals 10 residues. The V gene lost 6 bases and the J gene lost 3 bases, with 5 bases spanning the gap. Germline CDR1 is SQVTM and CDR2 is ANQGSEA. The DNA for the CDR3 is TGCAGCGTACAGGACACTGAAGCTTTCTTT. This sequence encodes CSVQDTEAFF.

J is TRBJ2-7 and V is TRBV5-1; 10 bases align to TRBD1. The trim removed 4 bases at V and 4 bases at J, leaving 8 bases unmatched. The CDR3 totals 15 residues. Germline V gene data show CDR1 as SGHRS and CDR2 as YFSETQ. The CDR3 reads CASSPRQGASYEQYF. In DNA, the CDR3 is TGCGCCAGCAGCCCACGACAGGGGGCGAGTTACGAGCAGTACTTC. Full variable domain (rest looked up from reference TRBV5-1 and TRBJ2-7): KAGVTQTPRYLIKTRGQQVTLSCSPISGHRSVSWYQQTPGQGLQFLFEYFSETQRNKGNFPGRFSGRQFSNSRSEMNVSTLELGDSALYLCASSPRQGASYEQYFGPGTRLTVT.

This clone came up once. The J gene is TRBJ2-1, the V gene TRBV6-5, with TRBD2 matching 15 bases. V trimming: 8 bases; J trimming: 9 bases; junction bases outside the gene matches: 2. The CDR3 is 13 residues long. Germline CDR1 and CDR2: MNHEY and SVGAGI. DNA of the CDR3: TGTGCCAGCCGGACTAGCGGGAGGGTTGAGCAGTTCTTC. This codes for CASRTSGRVEQFF.

The chain couples TRBV5-6 to TRBJ2-2, with TRBD2 as a possible D gene (5 bases). The V gene's germline CDR1 is SGHDT and CDR2 YYEEEE. The CDR3 consists of 16 residues. V lost 3 bases and J lost 1, with 13 bases in between. This CDR3 reads CASSSALGRNTGELFF. The CDR3 DNA follows: TGTGCCAGCAGCTCCGCATTAGGGAGGAACACCGGGGAGCTGTTTTTT.

The CDR3 nucleotides are TGCGCCAGCAGCCGGGGGCCGGGTACTGGAAACACCATATATTTT. As protein: CASSRGPGTGNTIYF. This sequence joins TRBV4-3 and TRBJ1-3; perhaps TRBD1 as D (6 bases). This CDR3 is built from 15 residues. The germline V gene encodes CDR1 LGHNA and CDR2 YSLEER. V dropped 4 bases and J dropped 2 bases, with 12 bases sitting between them.

The J gene is TRBJ2-2, the V gene TRBV3-1 (or the pseudogene TRBV3-2); 9 bases match TRBD1. The CDR3 extends over 16 amino acids. CDR1 LGHDT and CDR2 YNNKEL come from the germline V gene (reference sequence). The V segment lost 1 base and the J segment 0 bases; nucleotides outside the gene matches: 0. CDR3 protein: CASSQGTGANTGELFF. The CDR3 bases are TGTGCCAGCAGCCAAGGGACAGGGGCGAACACCGGGGAGCTGTTTTTT.

This clone was observed a single time. The V call is TRBV7-6, the J call TRBJ2-5, with D uncertain. V was trimmed by 2 bases and J by 5 bases, leaving 6 bases between them. CDR1 is SGHVS and CDR2 is FNYEAQ in the germline V gene. CDR3 length: 12 amino acids. CDR3 region: CASSLKAETQYF. The CDR3 region has the DNA TGTGCCAGCAGCTTAAAGGCGGAGACCCAGTACTTC.

The chain uses TRBV6-2 or TRBV6-3 and TRBJ2-1; the match to TRBD2 covers 8 bases. Trimming took 2 bases from V and 2 from J; bases not matched to a gene: 2. Germline V gene data show CDR1 as MNHEY and CDR2 as SVGEGT. This CDR3 is 15 amino acids long. Here the CDR3 DNA reads TGTGCCAGCAGTTACCGGCGGGGGGCCTACAATGAGCAGTTCTTC. Its translation is CASSYRRGAYNEQFF.

The V call is TRBV28, the J call TRBJ2-7; TRBD2 aligns across 7 bases. V shed 2 bases, J shed 2 bases, and the junction held 6 bases outside the gene matches. CDR1 is MDHEN and CDR2 is SYDVKM in the germline V gene. The CDR3 totals 15 residues. The CDR3 loop is CASSLNRRGTYEQYF. The CDR3 DNA reads TGTGCCAGCAGTTTAAATAGGCGGGGGACCTACGAGCAGTACTTC. Using reference TRBV28 and TRBJ2-7 for the parts outside the CDR3, the full variable domain is DVKVTQSSRYLVKRTGEKVFLECVQDMDHENMFWYRQDPGLGLRLIYFSYDVKMKEKGDIPEGYSVSREKKERFSLILESASTNQTSMYLCASSLNRRGTYEQYFGPGTRLTVT.

The rearrangement uses TRBV27 and TRBJ2-1, with a tentative D call TRBD2 (6 bases). This CDR3 has 14 amino acids. Trimming removed 2 bases at V and 1 base at J, with 6 bases between. CDR1 is MNHEY and CDR2 is SMNVEV in the germline V gene (reference sequence). For the CDR3, the DNA is TGTGCCAGCAGTTTACGGGGGTCCTACAATGAGCAGTTCTTC. Translation: CASSLRGSYNEQFF.

The rearrangement joins TRBV4-2 to TRBJ2-6; D is perhaps TRBD2 (5 bases). Germline assignment: CDR1 LGHNA and CDR2 YNFKEQ. CDR3 size: 16 residues. Trimming took 0 bases from V and 0 from J, leaving 6 bases between them. The CDR3 sequence: CASSQDGSSGANVLTF. CDR3 in DNA: TGTGCCAGCAGCCAAGATGGGAGCTCTGGGGCCAACGTCCTGACTTTC.

This clone showed up just once. The genes are TRBV2 and TRBJ2-1; D may be TRBD1 or TRBD2 (5 bases each). The CDR3 spans 11 residues. Per germline, CDR1 SNHLY and CDR2 FYNNEI. The V end was cut by 4 bases, the J end by 8 bases, with 6 bases between. The DNA of the CDR3 is TGTGCCAGCAGTGGGGGGTATGAGCAGTTCTTC. Translation: CASSGGYEQFF. The complete variable domain, with remaining parts taken from reference TRBV2 and TRBJ2-1, reads EPEVTQTPSHQVTQMGQEVILRCVPISNHLYFYWYRQILGQKVEFLVSFYNNEISEKSEIFDDQFSVERPDGSNFTLKIRSTKLEDSAMYFCASSGGYEQFFGPGTRLTVL.

J is TRBJ2-7 and V is TRBV7-8, with TRBD2 matching over 9 bases. Germline values: CDR1 SGHVS, CDR2 FQNEAQ. The V gene end was trimmed by 5 bases and the J gene end by 2 bases; junction bases not matched to a gene: 10. The CDR3 length is 16 residues. CDR3 coding DNA: TGTGCCAGCAGCCCCCGGGGTAGCGGGAGTCCCTACGAGCAGTACTTC. Translation gives CASSPRGSGSPYEQYF.

The V call is TRBV7-3, the J call TRBJ1-1, with D possibly TRBD1 on 5 matching bases. This CDR3 is built from 18 residues. Trimming left V 3 bases short and J 0 bases short, with 20 bases between. From germline, CDR1 is SGHTA and CDR2 FQGTGA. The CDR3 spells CASSLGREWGRLNTEAFF. In DNA, the CDR3 is TGTGCCAGCAGCTTGGGGCGCGAGTGGGGACGGCTGAACACTGAAGCTTTCTTT.

The chain combines TRBV30 with TRBJ1-2, with 9 nucleotides matching TRBD1. V shed 7 bases, J shed 2 bases, and the junction held 8 bases outside the gene matches. Germline V gene data show CDR1 as GTSNPN and CDR2 as SVGIG (reference sequence). This CDR3 is built from 14 residues. The CDR3 loop reads CASSGTGINYGYTF. CDR3 nucleotide sequence: TGTGCCTCTTCCGGGACAGGGATAAACTATGGCTACACCTTC. Using reference TRBV30 and TRBJ1-2 for the parts outside the CDR3, the full variable domain is SQTIHQWPATLVQPVGSPLSLECTVEGTSNPNLYWYRQAAGRGLQLLFYSVGIGQISSEVPQNLSASRPQDRQFILSSKKLLLSDSGFYLCASSGTGINYGYTFGSGTRLTVV.

The rearrangement joins TRBV27 to TRBJ2-6, with no clear D. Trimming cost V 7 bases and J 4 bases, with 8 bases left between them. The CDR3 has 13 amino acids. Germline values: CDR1 MNHEY, CDR2 SMNVEV (reference sequence). In DNA form, the CDR3 reads TGTGCCAGCACCGTAGGGGGGGCCAACGTCCTGACTTTC. It encodes CASTVGGANVLTF.

The J gene is TRBJ2-3, the V gene TRBV14; 8 bases are shared with TRBD2. The V segment lost 2 bases and the J segment 1 base; nucleotides outside the gene matches: 2. CDR3 length: 15 residues. Germline CDR1 and CDR2: SGHDN and FVKESK. This CDR3 is CASSQTSGGTDTQYF. CDR3 DNA sequence: TGTGCCAGCAGCCAAACTAGCGGAGGCACAGATACGCAGTATTTT.

The chain has TRBV30 and TRBJ1-6, with TRBD1 identical over 7 bases. J was trimmed by 0 bases and V by 2 bases; bases with no gene match: 16. The CDR3 covers 20 residues. Germline V CDR1 and CDR2: GTSNPN, SVGIG (reference sequence). CDR3: CAWSPLGGQTASSYNSPLHF. The CDR3 DNA is TGTGCCTGGAGTCCTTTGGGGGGACAGACTGCCAGCTCCTATAATTCACCCCTCCACTTT.